The next 19 T cell receptor beta chains were all read from a single sample in a study of T cells after yellow fever vaccination. TCRdb reanalysed the 5' RACE reads using MiXCR and keeps one entry per CDR3 protein. Altogether almost 600,000 distinct CDR3 sequences are present, around an eighth being singletons, with the ten largest covering roughly 13%. Sequences were derived from PBMCs, sampled on the day of the yellow fever booster vaccination. These receptors came from a man aged 25-40 years who received the YFV17D yellow fever vaccine.

This clonotype came up a few times. The chain is built from TRBV18 and TRBJ1-2, with 7 positions matching TRBD1. Germline CDR1 and CDR2: KGHSH and LQKENI. The CDR3 runs 15 residues. The ends lost 6 bases at V and 6 bases at J; junction bases unmatched: 13. CDR3: CASSLSTGILDGYTF. The DNA for the CDR3 is TGTGCCAGCTCGCTCTCGACAGGGATCCTCGATGGCTACACCTTC.

This clonotype was observed a few times. For the CDR3, the DNA is TGTGCCAGCTCACCGAAAAGCCCGGGCGAGACCCAGTACTTC. Translated, it gives CASSPKSPGETQYF. The rearrangement links TRBV18 to TRBJ2-5, with unresolved D. Per the germline V gene, CDR1 is KGHSH and CDR2 is LQKENI. V gave up 3 bases and J gave up 5 bases, with 13 bases separating them. The CDR3 has 14 amino acids.

The chain is built from TRBV2 and TRBJ2-7, with D unresolved. The CDR3 extends over 12 amino acids. Germline lookup yields CDR1 SNHLY and CDR2 FYNNEI. Trimming shortened V by 8 bases and J by 3 bases, and 11 bases separated the two germline ends. CDR3 DNA: TGTGCCAGCGGGAAAGAGAACTACGAGCAGTACTTC. Its translation is CASGKENYEQYF.

This clonotype was recorded at least ten times. This chain links TRBV5-1 with TRBJ1-6; perhaps TRBD1 as D (6 bases). The CDR3 has 15 residues. Germline assignment: CDR1 SGHRS and CDR2 YFSETQ. Trimming removed 4 bases at V and 9 bases at J, with 17 bases between. The CDR3 spells CASSRTQGGSSPLHF. The CDR3 DNA reads TGCGCCAGCAGCCGTACACAGGGTGGAAGTTCACCCCTCCACTTT.

This clonotype was observed once. The V and J genes are TRBV20-1 and TRBJ2-2; TRBD2 agrees at 7 bases. The CDR3 runs to 12 residues. J gave up 6 bases and V 3 bases, and 1 base lay outside the gene matches. Germline values: CDR1 DFQATT, CDR2 SNEGSKA (reference sequence). CDR3 DNA: TGCAGTGCTAGCGGACTAGCCGGGGAGCTGTTTTTT. This codes for CSASGLAGELFF.

This clonotype was seen more than once but under ten times. The chain carries TRBV5-1 and TRBJ1-2; possible D gene TRBD1, 6 bases. In germline, CDR1 is SGHRS, CDR2 YFSETQ. The length of the CDR3 is 14 residues. V lost 6 bases, J lost 3 bases, and 15 bases lay in between. CDR3 protein: CASTRNAGDYGYTF. As DNA, the CDR3 is TGCGCCAGCACCAGAAATGCAGGGGACTATGGCTACACCTTC. Complete variable domain (other parts from reference TRBV5-1 and TRBJ1-2): KAGVTQTPRYLIKTRGQQVTLSCSPISGHRSVSWYQQTPGQGLQFLFEYFSETQRNKGNFPGRFSGRQFSNSRSEMNVSTLELGDSALYLCASTRNAGDYGYTFGSGTRLTVV.

The chain uses TRBV5-6 and TRBJ2-5; TRBD2 is a possible D gene (5 bases). CDR3 length equals 16 residues. V was shortened by 1 base and J by 4 bases, with 17 bases between the two germline ends. Germline CDR1 reads SGHDT; CDR2 reads YYEEEE. This CDR3 is CASSLWGEAFRETQYF. CDR3 in DNA: TGTGCCAGCAGCTTGTGGGGAGAGGCTTTTCGAGAGACCCAGTACTTC.

In this sample, this clonotype turned up a few times. This chain uses TRBV24-1 with TRBJ2-5; TRBD1 aligns across 8 bases. The germline CDR1 and CDR2 sequences are KGHDR and SFDVKD. V shed 2 bases and J 2 bases; nucleotides not matched to a gene: 3. This CDR3 has 15 amino acids. The chain's CDR3 is CATSDSDRAQETQYF. DNA of the CDR3: TGTGCCACCAGTGATTCGGACAGGGCGCAAGAGACCCAGTACTTC.

This clonotype has more than one count but fewer than ten. CDR3 DNA sequence: TGCAGTGCTCCCCGGACGGGGTCTGGGGAGCAGTACTTC. Its translation is CSAPRTGSGEQYF. The V gene is TRBV20-1, the J gene TRBJ2-7; TRBD2 might be the D (5 bases). V was cut by 5 bases and J by 7 bases, with 18 bases left in between. This CDR3 region has 13 residues. Per germline, CDR1 DFQATT and CDR2 SNEGSKA (reference sequence).

This chain joins TRBV19 and TRBJ1-4; no clear D gene. V was clipped by 1 base and J by 3 bases, with 9 bases between them. Germline lookup yields CDR1 LNHDA and CDR2 SQIVND (reference sequence). The CDR3 has 15 amino acids. The CDR3 region has the DNA TGTGCCAGTAGTATAGCCGGGCAAGCTAATGAAAAACTGTTTTTT. Protein product: CASSIAGQANEKLFF.

This clonotype was picked up a small number of times. The chain is built from TRBV6-6 and TRBJ2-7; D remains unclear. CDR1 is MNHNY and CDR2 is SVGAGI in the germline V gene (reference sequence). Trimming removed 2 bases at V and 4 bases at J, with 6 bases between. CDR3 size: 12 residues. CDR3 loop: CASSYPPYEQYF. The CDR3 bases are TGTGCCAGCAGTTACCCACCATACGAGCAGTACTTC.

This chain links TRBV5-8 with TRBJ2-7; tentatively, D is TRBD2 (6 bases). The CDR3 sequence is 15 residues long. Trimming pared 4 bases from V and 4 bases from J, leaving 18 bases between. Germline V gives CDR1 SGHTS, CDR2 YDEGEE. CDR3 bases: TGTGCCAGCAGCAACGTAGCGGACCCCGCTTACGAGCAGTACTTC. This gives the protein CASSNVADPAYEQYF.

V and J are TRBV24-1 and TRBJ2-1, with D perhaps matching TRBD1 (5 bases). Looked up from germline, CDR1 is KGHDR and CDR2 is SFDVKD. V was pared by 5 bases and J by 0 bases, with 10 bases between. The CDR3 totals 15 residues. The chain's CDR3 is CATSGGASSYNEQFF. CDR3 bases: TGTGCCACCAGTGGTGGGGCCAGCTCCTACAATGAGCAGTTCTTC.

This clonotype was counted at least ten times. The V and J genes are TRBV5-1 and TRBJ2-3; 8 positions agree with TRBD2. This CDR3 is 16 amino acids long. CDR1 is SGHRS, CDR2 YFSETQ, per germline. With V trimmed by 3 bases and J by 2 bases, 8 bases remained unmatched. Here the CDR3 reads CASSSRGTRTTDTQYF. In DNA form, the CDR3 reads TGCGCCAGCAGCTCTCGTGGGACTAGGACCACAGATACGCAGTATTTT.

This clonotype has more than one count but fewer than ten. The rearrangement uses TRBV7-2 and TRBJ2-5, with D perhaps TRBD1 or TRBD2 (5 bases each). V gave up 5 bases and J gave up 4 bases, with 11 bases separating them. From germline, CDR1 is SGHTA and CDR2 FQGNSA. The CDR3 length is 13 residues. In DNA, the CDR3 is TGTGCCAGCAGCCATGGGGGTCTAGAGACCCAGTACTTC. Translating it yields CASSHGGLETQYF.

The rearrangement joins TRBV7-2 to TRBJ2-7; weak D call: TRBD1 (6 bases). V lost 5 bases and J lost 0, with 14 bases in between. The V gene's germline CDR1 is SGHTA and CDR2 FQGNSA. This CDR3 is 15 amino acids long. This CDR3 reads CASSHQGTDSYEQYF. DNA of the CDR3: TGTGCCAGCAGCCATCAGGGGACCGACTCCTACGAGCAGTACTTC.

Here the CDR3 DNA reads TGTGCCAGCAGCTTACGCCGGGTTCAATTGTCGGAGCAGTTCTTC. Its translation is CASSLRRVQLSEQFF. The chain has TRBV7-9 and TRBJ2-1; D gene unclear. V lost 2 bases and J 10 bases, leaving 18 bases between the germline ends. This CDR3 comprises 15 residues. In germline, CDR1 is SEHNR, CDR2 FQNEAQ (reference sequence).

This clonotype was seen a few times. The chain links TRBV12-3 or TRBV12-4 to TRBJ2-1; D tentatively reads TRBD1 or TRBD2 (5 bases each). V lost 7 bases to trimming and J lost 4 bases, with 14 bases between them. The CDR3 contains 14 residues. CDR3 nucleotides: TGTGCCAGCAAAATGAGGGGCACATACAATGAGCAGTTCTTC. Its translation is CASKMRGTYNEQFF.

This clonotype appeared a few times. The DNA of the CDR3 is TGTGCCAGCAGCTTGTCGCGCGGGAGAACAGATACGCAGTATTTT. This translates into CASSLSRGRTDTQYF. The chain is built from TRBV5-4 and TRBJ2-3; 7 nucleotides align to TRBD2. The germline V gene has CDR1 SGHNT and CDR2 YYREEE (reference sequence). CDR3 length: 15 residues. The V and J ends lost 1 base and 3 bases, in that order; junction bases with no gene match: 5.